This TCR beta chain was found in a study of T-cell memory formation after mild COVID-19. This clonotype has a handful of counts. Antigen: not known. V shed 4 bases and J shed 4 bases, with 18 bases lying between them. The CDR3 sequence is 15 residues long. Germline V CDR1 and CDR2: SQVTM, ANQGSEA. TCRdb recomputed calls from the 5' RACE reads with MiXCR, one row per CDR3 protein. Seen here are about 320,000 distinct CDR3 sequences, 13% to 15% observed once, and the top ten hold roughly 21%. Overall study findings and caveats: Later expanders leaned CD4+, whereas day 15 to 85 contracting clones were balanced CD4/CD8.

Sequenced input: PBMCs or a T cell subset sorted from them (not recorded which). V is TRBV29-1 and J is TRBJ2-3; D is perhaps TRBD2 (5 bases). The receptor comes from a man younger than 35 who had mild COVID-19 (a few samples of this study predate the infection). Cell type and time point are not known. For the CDR3, the DNA is TGCAGCGTTGGGGGAAGAGGGAACAGTCCAGATACGCAGTATTTT. Its translation: CSVGGRGNSPDTQYF.